The clone carrying this T cell receptor beta chain was observed many times. What it recognizes is unknown. The data are from a study of regulatory T cells in long-lasting Graves disease. Time point of the sample: newly diagnosed GD, antithyroid drugs for less than 3 months. There was RNA extracted from PBMCs, and the TCR library was made from it. Germline CDR1 MDHEN, CDR2 SYDVKM. The CDR3 runs to 14 residues. Trimming cost V 8 bases and J 3 bases, with 17 bases left between them. Study-wide results and limits: Exclusively peripheral blood, rather than thyroid tissue, was studied.

Sequencing libraries for TCR beta were prepared with iRepertoire HTBI primers and Arm-PCR of CDR3 regions. TCRdb fed the multiplex PCR reads into MiXCR, producing one record per CDR3 protein. The table has 300,000 to 400,000 distinct CDR3 sequences, 15% to 19% seen once; the top ten hold about 24%. This chain uses TRBV28 with TRBJ2-7; D may be TRBD2 (6 bases). This TCR derives from a female donor with Graves disease. Specimen: peripheral blood mononuclear cells (PBMCs), collected at new diagnosis, from a patient treated with antithyroid drugs. The CDR3 protein is CASGSGGGVYEQYF. The CDR3 nucleotides are TGTGCCAGCGGAAGCGGCGGCGGGGTCTACGAGCAGTACTTC.